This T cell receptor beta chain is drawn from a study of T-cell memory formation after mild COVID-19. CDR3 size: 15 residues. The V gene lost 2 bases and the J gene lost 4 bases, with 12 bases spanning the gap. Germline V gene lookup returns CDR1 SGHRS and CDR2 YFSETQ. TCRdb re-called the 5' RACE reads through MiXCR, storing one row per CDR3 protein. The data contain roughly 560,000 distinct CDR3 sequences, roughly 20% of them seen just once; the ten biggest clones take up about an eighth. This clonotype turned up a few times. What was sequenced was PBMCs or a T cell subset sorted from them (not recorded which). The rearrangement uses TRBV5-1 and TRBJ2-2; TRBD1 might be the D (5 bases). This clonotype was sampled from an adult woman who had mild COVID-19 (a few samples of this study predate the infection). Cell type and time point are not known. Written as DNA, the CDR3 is TGCGCCAGCAGCTTCGAAGGGGTGATCACCGGGGAGCTGTTTTTT. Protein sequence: CASSFEGVITGELFF.